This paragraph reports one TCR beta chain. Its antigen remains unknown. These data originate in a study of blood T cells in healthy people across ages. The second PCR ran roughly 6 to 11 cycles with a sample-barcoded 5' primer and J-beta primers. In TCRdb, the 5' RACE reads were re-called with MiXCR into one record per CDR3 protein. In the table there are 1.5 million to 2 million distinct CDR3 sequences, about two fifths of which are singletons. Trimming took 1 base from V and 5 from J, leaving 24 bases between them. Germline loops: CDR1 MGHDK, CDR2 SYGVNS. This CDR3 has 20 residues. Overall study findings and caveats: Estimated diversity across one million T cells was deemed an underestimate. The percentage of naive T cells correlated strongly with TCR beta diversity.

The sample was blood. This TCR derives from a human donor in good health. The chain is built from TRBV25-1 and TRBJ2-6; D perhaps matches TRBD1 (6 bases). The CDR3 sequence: CASSEFSGAGAPSRANVLTF. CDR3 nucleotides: TGTGCCAGCAGTGAATTTAGTGGGGCAGGGGCCCCTTCTCGGGCCAACGTCCTGACTTTC.